This T cell receptor (beta chain) was recorded in a study of blood T cell repertoires in COVID-19. Trimming took off 4 bases at V and 0 bases at J, with 9 bases between the two ends. There are 15 residues in the CDR3. The germline V gene encodes CDR1 SNHLY and CDR2 FYNNEI. In the original analysis: Researchers report that nucleated cell counts were estimated from reference gene primer amplification. Measured with immunoSEQ multiplex PCR; TCRdb has only the in-frame clones, and not every one. Clonal size and the V and J genes are those of that table, whereas D and trimming came from the DNA. Of 150,000 to 200,000 clones listed, approximately 90% are singletons.

The source of this sequence is a man between 18 and 35 years old with active or convalescent COVID-19. Sequences were obtained from peripheral blood. The chain combines TRBV2 with TRBJ2-2; possible D gene TRBD1, 6 bases. The CDR3 DNA sequence: TGTGCCAGCAGTGGGGACATAGCGAACACCGGGGAGCTGTTTTTT. This encodes CASSGDIANTGELFF.